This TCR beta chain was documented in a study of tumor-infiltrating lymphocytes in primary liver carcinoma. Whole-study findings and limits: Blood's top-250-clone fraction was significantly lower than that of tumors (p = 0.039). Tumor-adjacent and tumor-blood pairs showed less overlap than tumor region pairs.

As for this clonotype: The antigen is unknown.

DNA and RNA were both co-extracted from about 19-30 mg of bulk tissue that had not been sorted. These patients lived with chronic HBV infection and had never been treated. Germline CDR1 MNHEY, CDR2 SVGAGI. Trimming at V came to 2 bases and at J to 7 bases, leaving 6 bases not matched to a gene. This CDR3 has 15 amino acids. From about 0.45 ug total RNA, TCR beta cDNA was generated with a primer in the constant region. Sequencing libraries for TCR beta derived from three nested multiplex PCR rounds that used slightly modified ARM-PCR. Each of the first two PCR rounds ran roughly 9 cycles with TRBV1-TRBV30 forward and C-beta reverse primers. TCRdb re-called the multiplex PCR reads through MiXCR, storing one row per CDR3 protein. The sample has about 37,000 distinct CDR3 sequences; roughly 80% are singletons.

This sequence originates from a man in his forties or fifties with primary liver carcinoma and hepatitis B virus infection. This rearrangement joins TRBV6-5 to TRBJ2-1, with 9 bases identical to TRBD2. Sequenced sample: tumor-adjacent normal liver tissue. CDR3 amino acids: CASSYEAGGTNEQFF. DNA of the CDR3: TGTGCCAGCAGTTACGAGGCGGGAGGGACTAATGAGCAGTTCTTC.